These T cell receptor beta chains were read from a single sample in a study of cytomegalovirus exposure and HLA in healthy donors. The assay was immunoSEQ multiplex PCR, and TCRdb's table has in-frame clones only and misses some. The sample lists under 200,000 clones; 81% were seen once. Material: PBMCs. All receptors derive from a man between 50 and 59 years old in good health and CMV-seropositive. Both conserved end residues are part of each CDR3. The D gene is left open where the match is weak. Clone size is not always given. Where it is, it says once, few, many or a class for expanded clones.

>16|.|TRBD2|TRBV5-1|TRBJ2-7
CASREPPAGGSYEQYF
TGCGCCAGCAGGGAGCCGCCTGCGGGGGGATCCTACGAGCAGTACTTC
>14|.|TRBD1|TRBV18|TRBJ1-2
CASSEGQGAAAYTF
TGTGCCAGCTCAGAGGGACAGGGGGCGGCTGCCTACACCTTC
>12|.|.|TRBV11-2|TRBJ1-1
CASSPNRDAAFF
TGTGCCAGCAGCCCGAACAGGGATGCAGCTTTCTTT
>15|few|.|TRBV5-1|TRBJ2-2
CASSPGTGGTGELFF
TGCGCCAGCAGCCCCGGGACTGGGGGGACCGGGGAGCTGTTTTTT
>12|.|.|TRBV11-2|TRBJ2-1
CASSARTREQFF
TGTGCCAGCAGCGCCCGAACTAGGGAGCAGTTCTTC
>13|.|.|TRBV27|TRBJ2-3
CASRSSGTDTQYF
TGTGCCAGCAGGTCGAGTGGCACAGATACGCAGTATTTT
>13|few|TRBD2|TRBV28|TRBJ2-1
CASRRGAYNEQFF
TGTGCCAGCCGGCGGGGGGCCTACAATGAGCAGTTCTTC
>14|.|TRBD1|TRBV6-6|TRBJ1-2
CASRQPGQGSGYTF
TGTGCCAGCAGGCAACCGGGACAGGGGTCTGGCTACACCTTC
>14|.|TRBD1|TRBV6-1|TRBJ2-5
CATHGTGYQETQYF
TGTGCCACTCACGGGACAGGGTATCAAGAGACCCAGTACTTC
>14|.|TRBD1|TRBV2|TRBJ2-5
CASRVDRGLETQYF
TGTGCCAGCAGGGTGGACAGGGGGCTCGAGACCCAGTACTTC
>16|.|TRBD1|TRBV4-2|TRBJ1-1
CASSHDPGQGGTEAFF
TGTGCCAGCAGCCACGACCCGGGACAGGGGGGCACTGAAGCTTTCTTT
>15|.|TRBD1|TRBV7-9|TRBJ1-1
CASSLGDRVDTEAFF
TGTGCCAGCAGCTTAGGCGACAGGGTCGACACTGAAGCTTTCTTT
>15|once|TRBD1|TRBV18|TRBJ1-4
CASSPGQATNEKLFF
TGTGCCAGCTCACCAGGACAGGCAACTAATGAAAAACTGTTTTTT
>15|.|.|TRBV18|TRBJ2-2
CASSPPSGITGELFF
TGTGCCAGCTCACCACCTAGCGGAATTACCGGGGAGCTGTTTTTT
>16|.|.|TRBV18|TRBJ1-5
CASSHGNREGNQPQHF
TGTGCCAGCTCCCACGGGAACAGGGAGGGTAATCAGCCCCAGCATTTT
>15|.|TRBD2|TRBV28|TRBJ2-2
CASSPRTSGTGELFF
TGTGCCAGCAGCCCCCGGACTAGCGGGACCGGGGAGCTGTTTTTT